This TCR beta chain was documented in a study of response to subunit inactivated influenza vaccine (dated 2018 in TCRdb). Broadly, across the study: Deep quantitative T cell receptor repertoire profiling was used in the study to track responses to a trivalent subunit inactivated influenza vaccine.

Broad study findings and their caveats: The authors proposed that each seasonal influenza vaccination may bring in only a limited number of new T cells.

Libraries came from RT-PCR. The run used an Illumina HiSeq 2500. TCRdb passed the public sequencing reads through fastp at Q25 and MiXCR, retaining productive beta sequences. Identical CDR3 protein sequences are pooled into one entry, listed with their most common genes and DNA. Within this sample are approximately 500,000 distinct CDR3 sequences, with approximately 12% of them counted one time only. The leading ten clones occupy about 12% of the sample. Notes on this clonotype: Its antigen is still unknown. Base qualities are not provided; no much larger clone lies one nucleotide away.

Including the terminal cysteine and phenylalanine, the CDR3 comprises 15 residues. The DNA shown is the 45-base CDR3, in frame from base 1. The germline V gene (reference sequence) supplies CDR1 LNHNV and CDR2 YYDKDF. The junction shows trimming of 1 base on V and 7 bases on J, and the gene matches do not reach 7 bases of it. The sample's time point label, in plain terms: approximately 40 days after influenza vaccine administration. This sequence uses TRBV15 and TRBJ1-5, with TRBD1 identical over 7 junction bases. This clonotype was sampled from a man in his fifties who received an inactivated influenza vaccine. Donor details come from another sample of the same person, matched by shared clones. Here the sequenced sample was PBMCs from blood, taken more than 35 days after vaccination. The sequenced DNA: TGTGCCACCAGCAGAGCCTCTGACAGGGCGCAGCCCCAGCATTTT. Translated, it reads CATSRASDRAQPQHF.